These 18 T cell receptor beta chains share one sample of origin, sequenced in a study of neoadjuvant anti-PD-1 for oral cavity cancer. Clones were sequenced by immunoSEQ multiplex PCR, and TCRdb holds only the in-frame ones, with some missing. The table has over 8,500 clones, 66% seen once. The sample consisted of tumor tissue, taken before nivolumab (anti-PD-1) treatment. The receptors originated from a person between 40 and 79 years old with oral cavity squamous cell carcinoma.

The table lists this clone with a count of one. This chain links TRBV27 with TRBJ1-6; D might be TRBD1 (6 bases). CDR3 length: 14 amino acids. From germline, CDR1 is MNHEY and CDR2 SMNVEV (reference sequence). V dropped 8 bases and J dropped 9 bases, with 17 bases sitting between them. CDR3 region: CASQMQGSGSPLHF. DNA of the CDR3: TGTGCCAGCCAAATGCAGGGGTCAGGTTCACCCCTCCACTTT.

The rearrangement uses TRBV6-4 and TRBJ2-3; 7 nucleotides match TRBD1. The CDR3 is 14 amino acids. From germline, CDR1 is MRHNA and CDR2 SNTAGT. Trimming cost V 2 bases and J 7 bases; bases outside gene matches: 6. The CDR3, as DNA: TGTGCCAGCAGTGACAGCCCAGGGGGAAATACGCAGTATTTT. Translation: CASSDSPGGNTQYF.

This clone was counted only a few times. V usage is TRBV6-5 and J usage is TRBJ1-1, with TRBD1 matching 7 bases. In germline, CDR1 is MNHEY, CDR2 SVGAGI. CDR3 length: 14 residues. V trimming: 6 bases; J trimming: 1 base; junction bases outside the gene matches: 5. The CDR3 loop reads CASRRQGRNTEAFF. DNA of the CDR3: TGTGCCAGCAGGAGACAGGGTCGGAACACTGAAGCTTTCTTT.

This chain uses TRBV28 with TRBJ2-6; D assignment may be TRBD1 or TRBD2 (5 bases each). V was cut by 5 bases and J by 4 bases, with 18 bases left in between. This CDR3 has 17 amino acids. Germline CDR1 MDHEN, CDR2 SYDVKM. CDR3 residues: CASSATGRFGGANVLTF. CDR3 in DNA: TGTGCCAGCAGTGCGACGGGACGGTTCGGCGGGGCCAACGTCCTGACTTTC. The complete variable domain, with remaining parts taken from reference TRBV28 and TRBJ2-6, reads DVKVTQSSRYLVKRTGEKVFLECVQDMDHENMFWYRQDPGLGLRLIYFSYDVKMKEKGDIPEGYSVSREKKERFSLILESASTNQTSMYLCASSATGRFGGANVLTFGAGSRLTVL.

This clone was counted a single time. The chain recombines TRBV30 with TRBJ2-7; a weak D match, TRBD1 (6 bases). The V gene's germline CDR1 is GTSNPN and CDR2 SVGIG (reference sequence). The CDR3 is 13 amino acids. Trimming shortened V by 2 bases and J by 4 bases, and 12 bases separated the two germline ends. The CDR3 DNA is TGTGCCTGGAGTTTTTCCGGACAGTACGAGCAGTACTTC. Translated, it gives CAWSFSGQYEQYF.

This clone appeared once. The chain couples TRBV27 to TRBJ2-1; the match to TRBD2 covers 7 bases. The length of the CDR3 is 17 residues. CDR1 MNHEY and CDR2 SMNVEV come from the germline V gene (reference sequence). V lost 7 bases to trimming and J lost 0 bases; unmatched junction nucleotides: 12. The CDR3 DNA sequence: TGTGCCAGCACAGTGGGGGGGACCATCTCCTCCTACAATGAGCAGTTCTTC. It translates to CASTVGGTISSYNEQFF.

The genes are TRBV30 and TRBJ1-5; TRBD1 matches at 7 bases. Germline CDR1 reads GTSNPN; CDR2 reads SVGIG (reference sequence). The V gene end was trimmed by 1 base and the J gene end by 7 bases; junction bases not matched to a gene: 4. This CDR3 is 13 amino acids long. The CDR3 reads CAWSATQGQPQHF. CDR3 DNA sequence: TGTGCCTGGAGTGCCACACAGGGGCAGCCCCAGCATTTT.

CDR3 protein: CASSFTGTYPTYNEQFF. The CDR3 region has the DNA TGTGCCAGCAGTTTCACAGGGACATACCCAACCTACAATGAGCAGTTCTTC. This chain links TRBV5-8 with TRBJ2-1, with D possibly matching TRBD1 (6 bases). Germline CDR1 reads SGHTS; CDR2 reads YDEGEE. CDR3 length: 17 residues. V lost 5 bases and J 2 bases, leaving 20 bases between the germline ends.

V is TRBV27 and J is TRBJ2-5; TRBD1 aligns across 8 bases. From germline, CDR1 is MNHEY and CDR2 SMNVEV (reference sequence). The CDR3 is made up of 14 amino acids. The V and J ends lost 6 bases and 1 base, in that order; junction bases with no gene match: 4. As DNA, the CDR3 is TGTGCCAGCAGAAAGGGACAGGTCCAAGAGACCCAGTACTTC. Translation: CASRKGQVQETQYF.

The rearrangement joins TRBV6-9 to TRBJ2-7; D is perhaps TRBD1 or TRBD2 (5 bases each). V lost 5 bases and J lost 2, with 13 bases in between. The V gene's germline CDR1 is MNHGY and CDR2 SVAAGI. The CDR3 loop spans 14 amino acids. CDR3 sequence reads: CASSQTGPTYEQYF. The DNA of the CDR3 is TGTGCCAGCAGTCAGACGGGACCAACCTACGAGCAGTACTTC.

This rearrangement joins TRBV6-1 to TRBJ2-7; 9 nucleotides match TRBD2. Per the germline V gene, CDR1 is MNHNS and CDR2 is SASEGT. Unmatched junction bases numbered 1, after V lost 1 base and J lost 0 bases. This CDR3 spans 15 amino acids. CDR3 loop: CASSEGSGGSYEQYF. CDR3 sequence (DNA): TGTGCCAGCAGTGAAGGTAGCGGGGGCTCCTACGAGCAGTACTTC.

The chain combines TRBV2 with TRBJ1-1, with D maybe TRBD1 (5 bases). The CDR3 has 15 residues. Germline V gives CDR1 SNHLY, CDR2 FYNNEI. V gave up 7 bases and J gave up 1 base, with 16 bases separating them. CDR3 sequence (DNA): TGTGCCAGCACCGGAGCCACCGGGGCGAACACTGAAGCTTTCTTT. This codes for CASTGATGANTEAFF.

The rearrangement joins TRBV7-2 to TRBJ2-5; 12 bases are shared with TRBD2. Germline V lookup: CDR1 SGHTA, CDR2 FQGNSA. V gave up 3 bases and J gave up 4 bases; unmatched junction bases: 6. This CDR3 contains 16 residues. CDR3 region: CASSLPRLAGAETQYF. CDR3 sequence (DNA): TGTGCCAGCAGCTTGCCCCGACTAGCGGGAGCAGAGACCCAGTACTTC.

The chain recombines TRBV9 with TRBJ1-1, with 12 bases identical to TRBD1. This CDR3 is 15 amino acids long. V trimming: 2 bases; J trimming: 1 base; junction bases outside the gene matches: 0. The V gene's germline CDR1 is SGDLS and CDR2 YYNGEE. The CDR3 DNA reads TGTGCCAGCAGCGTGGGACAGGGGGCGAACACTGAAGCTTTCTTT. As protein: CASSVGQGANTEAFF.

The chain carries TRBV5-1 and TRBJ2-6, with D maybe TRBD2 (5 bases). This CDR3 contains 13 residues. V lost 5 bases and J lost 4, with 7 bases in between. Germline V CDR1 and CDR2: SGHRS, YFSETQ. In nucleotides, the CDR3 is TGCGCCAGCAGGCCGGGGGGGGCCAACGTCCTGACTTTC. Translated: CASRPGGANVLTF.

J is TRBJ1-5 and V is TRBV27; 9 bases match TRBD1. The J segment lost 5 bases and the V segment lost 6 bases, leaving 2 bases of the junction unmatched. The germline CDR1 and CDR2 sequences are MNHEY and SMNVEV (reference sequence). The CDR3 spans 13 residues. In DNA, the CDR3 is TGTGCCAGCAGCTGGGACAGGGATCAGCCCCAGCATTTT. Amino acid sequence: CASSWDRDQPQHF.

V is TRBV7-8 and J is TRBJ2-5; TRBD1 or TRBD2 may be the D gene (6 bases each). This CDR3 contains 15 residues. V lost 4 bases to trimming and J lost 5 bases, with 17 bases between them. CDR1 and CDR2 (germline): SGHVS, FQNEAQ. The CDR3 DNA follows: TGTGCCAGCAGCTCGAGACTAGTGAGGGGGGAGACCCAGTACTTC. This translates into CASSSRLVRGETQYF.

V usage is TRBV9 and J usage is TRBJ2-1; 8 bases fit TRBD2. The CDR3 consists of 15 residues. Unmatched junction bases numbered 5, after V lost 4 bases and J lost 2 bases. Germline values: CDR1 SGDLS, CDR2 YYNGEE. CDR3 sequence (DNA): TGTGCCAGCAGCCGCCGAGCGGGGGCCTACAATGAGCAGTTCTTC. Its translation: CASSRRAGAYNEQFF.